Below, 6 T cell receptor beta chains from the same sample are listed, as sequenced in a study of blood T cell repertoires in COVID-19. Sequencing used immunoSEQ multiplex PCR; TCRdb keeps in-frame clones, though not all of them. The sample includes approximately 190,000 clones, 70% to 90% of them seen just once. Material: peripheral blood. These receptors all come from a man in his sixties with active or convalescent COVID-19.

The rearrangement joins TRBV2 to TRBJ2-3, with TRBD1 matching 7 bases. The CDR3 has 15 residues. Germline V lookup: CDR1 SNHLY, CDR2 FYNNEI. The trim removed 8 bases at V and 2 bases at J, leaving 10 bases unmatched. CDR3 sequence: CASAPGQSFTDTQYF. CDR3 DNA sequence: TGTGCCAGCGCCCCGGGACAGTCATTCACAGATACGCAGTATTTT.

The rearrangement uses TRBV3-1 (or the pseudogene TRBV3-2) and TRBJ2-7; 12 bases fit TRBD2. CDR3 size: 16 residues. The germline V gene has CDR1 LGHDT and CDR2 YNNKEL (reference sequence). V was pared by 1 base and J by 7 bases, with 8 bases of the junction left unmatched. The CDR3 spells CASSQGASGGAWEQYF. The CDR3 coding sequence is TGTGCCAGCAGCCAAGGAGCTAGCGGGGGGGCCTGGGAGCAGTACTTC.

The V and J genes are TRBV4-1 and TRBJ1-1, with no clear D. Germline-derived CDR1 and CDR2 are MGHRA and YSYEKL. The CDR3 runs to 15 residues. V gave up 4 bases and J gave up 3 bases, with 15 bases separating them. The CDR3 nucleotides are TGCGCCAGCAGCCGGGAGCCGGGTTCCTACACTGAAGCTTTCTTT. It yields the protein CASSREPGSYTEAFF.

The V and J genes are TRBV27 and TRBJ2-7; 10 nucleotides match TRBD1. V trimming: 0 bases; J trimming: 3 bases; junction bases outside the gene matches: 5. Germline V CDR1 and CDR2: MNHEY, SMNVEV (reference sequence). The CDR3 sequence is 16 residues long. The CDR3 is CASSLSPGQGYYEQYF. In DNA form, the CDR3 reads TGTGCCAGCAGTTTATCGCCGGGACAGGGGTACTACGAGCAGTACTTC.

DNA for the CDR3: TGTGCCAGCAGCTTACGACAGACCACTGAAGCTTTCTTT. As protein: CASSLRQTTEAFF. The chain recombines TRBV7-2 with TRBJ1-1, with D possibly being TRBD1 (5 bases). In germline, CDR1 is SGHTA, CDR2 FQGNSA. The V end was cut by 2 bases, the J end by 4 bases, with 8 bases between. This CDR3 is 13 amino acids long.

This chain links TRBV2 with TRBJ1-6; 10 bases line up with TRBD1. CDR1 and CDR2 from the germline V gene are SNHLY and FYNNEI. V dropped 10 bases and J dropped 10; count of bases not matched to a gene: 10. This CDR3 has 14 residues. The CDR3 coding sequence is TGTGCCACCGCGCGGGACAGGGGTGAGTCACCCCTCCACTTT. The encoded protein is CATARDRGESPLHF. Supplemented by reference TRBV2 and TRBJ1-6, the full variable domain reads EPEVTQTPSHQVTQMGQEVILRCVPISNHLYFYWYRQILGQKVEFLVSFYNNEISEKSEIFDDQFSVERPDGSNFTLKIRSTKLEDSAMYFCATARDRGESPLHFGNGTRLTVT.